The following is a T cell receptor beta chain sequence with its context. As yet, its antigen is unknown. These data originate in a study of siplizumab effects on memory and regulatory T cells. Trimming at V came to 0 bases and at J to 4 bases, leaving 16 bases not matched to a gene. The CDR3 covers 19 residues. From germline, CDR1 is LGHNA and CDR2 YSLEER. Study-level points and caveats: On average, about 70% of mappable alloreactive CD4+ clones were Treg-derived under siplizumab, against about 25% in controls.

Data came from immunoSEQ multiplex PCR; TCRdb stores just in-frame clones and leaves some out. Seen here are 85,000 to 130,000 clones, roughly 92% observed once, and the top ten hold 0.55% to 0.7%. This rearrangement joins TRBV4-3 to TRBJ2-5, with TRBD2 matching over 8 bases. Sequences were obtained from Tregs sorted from blood. The origin of this receptor is a human donor in good health. CDR3 sequence: CASSQDVGERTGGRETQYF. The CDR3 DNA follows: TGCGCCAGCAGCCAAGACGTGGGTGAACGGACGGGAGGGCGAGAGACCCAGTACTTC.